This paragraph covers one T cell receptor beta chain sequence. This clonotype was counted at least ten times. What this receptor recognizes is not known. No much larger clone is present one base from it, and per-base qualities are unavailable. The data were obtained in a study of molecular identifiers for immune sequencing clone quantification (dated by TCRdb to the late 2010s). Some background on the complete study: For a replicate experiment, RNA from around 20,000 or 100,000 naive CD8 T cells was divided into five aliquots, of which four were sequenced. The study was a methods study using CD8 T cells to benchmark molecular-identifier clustering-based TCR repertoire sequencing (MIDCIRS) and TCR RNA copy counting.

To prepare the library, PCR was applied. The listed sequencing device is Illumina HiSeq 4000. Bulk TCR libraries were generated as previously described, with the TCR primers listed in Table S5 used. Purification of total RNA was performed with the Qiagen AllPrep DNA/RNA kit. Before any analysis, reads coming from multiple sequencing runs of the same library were combined into one pool. As for the authors' bioinformatics: Reads were retained only if the reads had an exact TCR constant sequence, and the retained reads were trimmed to 150 nt and grouped according to their 12-nt molecular barcodes. Reads within each barcode group were sub-clustered using a 15% Levenshtein threshold, and quality-weighted consensus sequences were constructed for each RNA molecule. Non-functional sequences were discarded, and so were lower-count sequences lying one edit away from another sequence. Based on fitting two negative binomial distributions, any barcode sub-cluster with under 20% of the maximum read count was discarded. TCRdb reprocessing: public reads trimmed at Q25 with fastp, clones called with MiXCR, in-frame beta chains kept. Each entry merges the rows of one CDR3 protein and shows their most common DNA and genes. TCRdb assigned the V and J calls; the authors' analysis was not used. A total of about 500,000 distinct CDR3 sequences appear in this sample, 20% to 25% of them only once. The top ten constitute around 0.84% of the sample.

Sequences SGHVS (CDR1) and FNYEAQ (CDR2) are obtained from the germline V gene. A distance of 14 bases separates the germline ends of V and J, which lose 1 base and 8 bases respectively. Its CDR3 holds 15 amino acids, cysteine through phenylalanine. Only the CDR3 DNA is retained, 45 bases long and in frame from the first base. Libraries of naive CD8 T cells were built from anywhere between about 18,000 and 1,000,000 sorted cells, with 10%, 30% or 50% of the purified RNA used. On a BD FACSAria II, naive CD8 T cells were FACS-sorted as CD8+CD4-CCR7+CD45RA+ and collected into RLT Plus buffer. To test detection sensitivity, Jurkat RNA equivalent to ten TCR copies was spiked into samples of about 17,000-1,100,000 naive CD8 T cells. CD8 T cells were enriched using RosetteSep CD8+ T Cell Enrichment Cocktail and Ficoll-Paque, and the enriched cells then underwent ACK red cell lysis. Findings and caveats that apply to the study as a whole: Highly expanded clone sizes could be underestimated if identical TCR molecules share a barcode. When barcode sub-clustering was omitted, TCR diversity was inflated by chimeric consensus sequences, with chimeras reaching as high as 47%. Modeling gave around 2.7 recovered TCR RNA copies per cell versus approximately 9 by digital PCR, implying 25% to 30% capture efficiency. In CMV-specific effector cells, over 97% of molecules were held by clones above 20 RNA copies, whereas under 1% of molecules were held by such clones in naive cells. Spiked-in Jurkat TCR RNA equal to a single cell's worth was reported to be detectable even within 1,100,000 naive CD8 T cells. The naive libraries included spiked-in Jurkat TCR RNA (under eleven copies' worth), and this Jurkat TCR RNA is not part of the donor repertoire.

This clonotype originated in a human donor in good health. Some libraries in this study had Jurkat cell RNA spiked in. Sequencing input: naive CD8+ T cells from blood, with Jurkat cell RNA spiked in. The cell subset or site label for this specimen denotes: FACS-sorted CD8+CD4-CCR7+CD45RA+ naive T cells. The V and J genes are TRBV7-6 and TRBJ1-4, with no reliable assignment of the D segment. The CDR3 in this case is CASSLEGGAWEKLFF. The nucleotide sequence is given as TGTGCCAGCAGCTTAGAGGGCGGCGCATGGGAAAAACTGTTTTTT.